This TCR beta chain was profiled in a study of graft-versus-host responses after intestinal transplantation. Study as a whole: Recipients obtained multivisceral, liver-intestinal, or isolated intestinal transplants. The study gave all recipients anti-thymocyte globulin induction, then tacrolimus and steroids for roughly 3 years. Notes on the study in general: Some GvH clones were seen earlier in gut or blood, suggesting intestinal origin. Early post-transplant HvG declines showed an association with peak circulating GvH clone levels.

This CDR3 has 15 amino acids. Per the germline V gene, CDR1 is GTSNPN and CDR2 is SVGIG (reference sequence). V trimming: 2 bases; J trimming: 4 bases; junction bases outside the gene matches: 9. Concerning this clone itself: Its specificity is not known.

Using immunoSEQ multiplex PCR, the repertoire was profiled, and TCRdb retains in-frame clones only, with some absent. Among around 50,000 clones listed, around 92% were seen once. Sample: unstimulated CD4+ T cells sorted from spleen or lymph node cells, taken before transplant. The TCR sequence derives from a human donor who was the organ donor for an intestinal transplant. The chain combines TRBV30 with TRBJ1-2; 8 bases match TRBD1. This CDR3 reads CAWSLGGTGPYGYTF. CDR3 nucleotides: TGTGCCTGGAGTTTGGGGGGGACAGGCCCCTATGGCTACACCTTC.